This TCR beta chain was obtained from a study of blood T cell repertoires in COVID-19 (dated by TCRdb to 2020 to 2021). Concerning the study at large: Samples from collaborators originated in the United States, Italy and Spain and spanned both the acute and convalescent phases of COVID-19. Samples were obtained from the ongoing ImmuneRACE study (first 160 participants) and from over a thousand subjects provided by 6 global collaborators. Where HLA class I and class II types were available, the types were taken from metadata supplied by the sample provider, not from assay-based typing. Sample metadata almost always included a de-identified subject ID, COVID-19 status, age in years and sex. The repertoires were released in a freely available public database intended as a resource for research on the immune response to SARS-CoV-2. The material from the prospective study consisted of cDNA or gDNA derived from T cells, B-cell-depleted T cells, or PBMCs. The dataset comprised deeply sampled blood TCRbeta repertoires from subjects exposed to, actively infected with, or recovered from COVID-19.

In the germline V gene (reference sequence), CDR1 corresponds to SEHNR and CDR2 to FQNEAQ. Trimming removed 2 bases from V and 2 bases from J, leaving 4 bases between the germline ends. Spanning cysteine to phenylalanine, the CDR3 consists of 12 amino acids. CDR3 DNA is the only sequence kept; it has 36 bases, read in frame from the first base. Study-wide findings and limitations: The quantity of clinical and demographic metadata differed by source and by participant and was supplied without curation.

On this clone: The target of this receptor is not known. No quality values exist for individual bases; no much larger clone is one base distant.

The immunoSEQ Assay, a bias-controlled multiplex PCR, was used to amplify TCRbeta CDR3 regions from genomic DNA. Per the original workflow: Within the assay, amplification of reference gene primers was used to estimate how many nucleated cells each sample contained. To quantify the absolute abundance of each unique TCRbeta CDR3 rearrangement, sequence reads were collapsed and filtered. Productive Simpson clonality was computed per sample as the square root of Simpson's diversity index over productive rearrangements. Here the immuneACCESS table is served through TCRdb, limited to in-frame sequences with V and J called. Missing clones are a known gap in these copies; in checked studies unresolved V genes cover under half, and the rest lacks a known reason. Clone size and V and J calls were adopted from that table, with D and trimming inferred from the DNA. In this sample the table shows approximately 72,000 clones, around 86% of which occur a single time. Jointly, the top ten make up around 14% of the sample.

Whole blood was collected in K2EDTA tubes by collaborating institutions according to the institutions' own protocols. Collaborator samples were shipped for TCRbeta analysis as frozen whole blood, isolated PBMCs, or DNA extracted from either sample type. Sequenced sample: peripheral blood. The V gene is TRBV7-9 and the J gene is TRBJ2-7, with the identity of the D gene unclear. This TCR was sampled from a woman aged 55-75 years with acute or convalescent COVID-19. The CDR3 region has the sequence CASSLSTYEQYF. In nucleotides, the sequence is TGTGCCAGCAGCTTATCCACCTACGAGCAGTACTTC.